This T cell receptor beta chain originates from a study of T cells in Graves' hyperthyroidism and ophthalmopathy. This clonotype was detected only a few times. The source material, RNA transcripts, was used to amplify TCR beta CDR3 regions. RT-PCR in the first round (using the HTBI primer set) targeted the TCR CDR3. TCRdb redid the calling of the multiplex PCR reads with MiXCR, one entry per CDR3 protein. The sample holds under 300,000 distinct CDR3 sequences; roughly 15% are singletons and the top ten take approximately 7.9%. Trimming pared 2 bases from V and 6 bases from J, leaving 10 bases between. The CDR3 is made up of 13 amino acids. CDR1 and CDR2 (germline): KGHSH, LQKENI.

This sequence originates from a woman aged 40 to 50 with Graves' hyperthyroidism. V is TRBV18 and J is TRBJ1-2, with D perhaps TRBD1 (6 bases). What was sequenced was blood. This CDR3 is CASSPTAGDGYTF. CDR3 in DNA: TGTGCCAGCTCACCAACGGCAGGGGATGGCTACACCTTC.